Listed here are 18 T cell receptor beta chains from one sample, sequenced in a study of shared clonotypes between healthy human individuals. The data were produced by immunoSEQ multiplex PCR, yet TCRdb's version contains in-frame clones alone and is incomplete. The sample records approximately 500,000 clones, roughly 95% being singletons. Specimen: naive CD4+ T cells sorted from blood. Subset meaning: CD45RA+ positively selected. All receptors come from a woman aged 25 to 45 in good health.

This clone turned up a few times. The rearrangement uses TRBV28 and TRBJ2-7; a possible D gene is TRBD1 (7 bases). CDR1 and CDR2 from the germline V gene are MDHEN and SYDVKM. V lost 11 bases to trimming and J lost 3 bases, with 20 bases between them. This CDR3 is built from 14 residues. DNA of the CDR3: TGTGCCTGCGGGACAGTCGATAGAGACTACGAGCAGTACTTC. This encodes CACGTVDRDYEQYF.

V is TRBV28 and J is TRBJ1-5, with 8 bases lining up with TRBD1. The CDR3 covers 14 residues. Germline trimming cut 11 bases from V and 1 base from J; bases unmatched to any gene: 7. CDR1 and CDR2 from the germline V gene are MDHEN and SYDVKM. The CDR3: CAAARGLSNQPQHF. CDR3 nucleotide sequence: TGTGCCGCCGCCAGGGGGCTGAGCAATCAGCCCCAGCATTTT.

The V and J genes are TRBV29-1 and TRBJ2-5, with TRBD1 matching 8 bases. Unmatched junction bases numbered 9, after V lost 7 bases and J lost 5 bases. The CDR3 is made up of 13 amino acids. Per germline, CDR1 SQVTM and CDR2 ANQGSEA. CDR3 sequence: CSARGQAQETQYF. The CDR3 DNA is TGCAGCGCCCGGGGACAGGCCCAGGAGACCCAGTACTTC.

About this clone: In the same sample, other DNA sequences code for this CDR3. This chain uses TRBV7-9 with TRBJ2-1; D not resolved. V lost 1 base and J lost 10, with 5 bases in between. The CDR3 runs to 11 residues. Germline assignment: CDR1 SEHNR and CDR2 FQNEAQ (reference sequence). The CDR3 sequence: CASSLGGEQFF. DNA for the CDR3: TGTGCCAGCAGCTTAGGGGGAGAGCAGTTCTTC.

CDR3 residues: CASSVGGTSSYEQFF. For the CDR3, the DNA is TGTGCCAGCAGCGTAGGAGGGACTAGCTCCTATGAGCAGTTCTTC. V is TRBV9 and J is TRBJ2-1, with 9 bases identical to TRBD2. V shed 0 bases, J shed 8 bases, and the junction held 6 bases outside the gene matches. Germline V gene lookup returns CDR1 SGDLS and CDR2 YYNGEE. There are 15 residues in the CDR3.

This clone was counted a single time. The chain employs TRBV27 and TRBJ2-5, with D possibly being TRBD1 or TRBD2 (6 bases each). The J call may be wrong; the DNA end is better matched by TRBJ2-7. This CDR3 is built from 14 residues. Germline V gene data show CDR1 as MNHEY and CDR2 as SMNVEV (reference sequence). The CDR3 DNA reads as TGTGCCAGCAGTAGGCTGGGGGGCCTGTACGAGCAGTACTTC. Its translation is CASSRLGGLYEQYF.

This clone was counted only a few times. This chain's CDR3 is CASSVVVGSYTF. The DNA for the CDR3 is TGTGCCAGCAGCGTAGTAGTAGGTAGCTACACCTTC. The V call is TRBV9, the J call TRBJ1-2; D uncertain. The V end was cut by 0 bases, the J end by 9 bases, with 9 bases between. The CDR3 runs 12 residues. Germline V lookup: CDR1 SGDLS, CDR2 YYNGEE.

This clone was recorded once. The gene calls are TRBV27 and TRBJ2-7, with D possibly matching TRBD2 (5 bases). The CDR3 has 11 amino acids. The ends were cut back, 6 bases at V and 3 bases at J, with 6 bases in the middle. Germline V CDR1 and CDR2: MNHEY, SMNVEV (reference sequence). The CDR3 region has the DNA TGTGCCAGCAGAGGACTCTACGAGCAGTACTTC. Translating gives CASRGLYEQYF.

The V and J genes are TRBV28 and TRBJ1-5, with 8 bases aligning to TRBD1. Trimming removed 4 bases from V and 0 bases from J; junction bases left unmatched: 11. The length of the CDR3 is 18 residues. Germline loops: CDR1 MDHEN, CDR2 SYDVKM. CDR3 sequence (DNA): TGTGCCAGCAGTTACCGGGACAGGAGGTTCTATAGCAATCAGCCCCAGCATTTT. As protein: CASSYRDRRFYSNQPQHF.

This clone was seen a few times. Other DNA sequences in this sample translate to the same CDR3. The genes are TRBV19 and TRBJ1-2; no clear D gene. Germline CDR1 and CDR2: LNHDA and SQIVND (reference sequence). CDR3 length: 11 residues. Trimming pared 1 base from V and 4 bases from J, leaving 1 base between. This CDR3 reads CASSIGYGYTF. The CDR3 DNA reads TGTGCCAGTAGTATAGGCTATGGCTACACCTTC. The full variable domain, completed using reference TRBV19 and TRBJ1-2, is DGGITQSPKYLFRKEGQNVTLSCEQNLNHDAMYWYRQDPGQGLRLIYYSQIVNDFQKGDIAEGYSVSREKKESFPLTVTSAQKNPTAFYLCASSIGYGYTFGSGTRLTVV.

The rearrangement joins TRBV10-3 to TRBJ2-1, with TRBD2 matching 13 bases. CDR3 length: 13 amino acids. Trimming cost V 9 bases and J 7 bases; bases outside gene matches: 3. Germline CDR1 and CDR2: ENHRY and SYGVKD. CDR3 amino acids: CAIATSGRNEQFF. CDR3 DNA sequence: TGTGCCATAGCGACTAGCGGGAGGAATGAGCAGTTCTTC.

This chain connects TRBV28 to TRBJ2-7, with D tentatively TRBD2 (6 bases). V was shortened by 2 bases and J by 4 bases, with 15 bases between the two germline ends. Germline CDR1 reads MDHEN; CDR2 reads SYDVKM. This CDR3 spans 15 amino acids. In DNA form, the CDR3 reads TGTGCCAGCAGTTTAGGGACTGCCCCTAAATACGAGCAGTACTTC. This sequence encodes CASSLGTAPKYEQYF.

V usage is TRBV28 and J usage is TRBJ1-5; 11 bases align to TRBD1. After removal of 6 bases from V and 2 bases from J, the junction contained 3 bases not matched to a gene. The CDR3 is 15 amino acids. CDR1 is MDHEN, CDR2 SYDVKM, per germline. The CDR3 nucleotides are TGTGCCAGCAGCAAGGGACAGGGGGGCAATCAGCCCCAGCATTTT. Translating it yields CASSKGQGGNQPQHF.

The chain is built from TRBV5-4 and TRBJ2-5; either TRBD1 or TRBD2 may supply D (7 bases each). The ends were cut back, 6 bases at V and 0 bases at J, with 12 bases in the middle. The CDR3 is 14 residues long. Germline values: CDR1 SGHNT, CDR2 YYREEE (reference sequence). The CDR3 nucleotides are TGTGCCAGCACCCCAGGGGGGGACCAAGAGACCCAGTACTTC. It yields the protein CASTPGGDQETQYF.

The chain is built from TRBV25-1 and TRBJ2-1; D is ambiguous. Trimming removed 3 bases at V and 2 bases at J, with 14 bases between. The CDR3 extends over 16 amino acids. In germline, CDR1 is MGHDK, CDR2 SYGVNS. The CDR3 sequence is CASSDIGPGAYNEQFF. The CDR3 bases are TGTGCCAGCAGTGATATAGGTCCAGGCGCCTACAATGAGCAGTTCTTC.

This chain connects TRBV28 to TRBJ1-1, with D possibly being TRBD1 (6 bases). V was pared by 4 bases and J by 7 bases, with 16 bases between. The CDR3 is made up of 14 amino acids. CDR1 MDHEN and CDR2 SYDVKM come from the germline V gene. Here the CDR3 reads CASSSAGGAGEAFF. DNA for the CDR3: TGTGCCAGCAGTTCCGCGGGGGGGGCTGGTGAAGCTTTCTTT.

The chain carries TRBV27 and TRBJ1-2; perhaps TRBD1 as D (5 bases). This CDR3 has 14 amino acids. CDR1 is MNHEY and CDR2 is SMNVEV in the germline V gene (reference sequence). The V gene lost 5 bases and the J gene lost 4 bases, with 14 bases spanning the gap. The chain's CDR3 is CASSARGPTYGYTF. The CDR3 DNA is TGTGCCAGCAGTGCCCGGGGACCGACCTATGGCTACACCTTC.

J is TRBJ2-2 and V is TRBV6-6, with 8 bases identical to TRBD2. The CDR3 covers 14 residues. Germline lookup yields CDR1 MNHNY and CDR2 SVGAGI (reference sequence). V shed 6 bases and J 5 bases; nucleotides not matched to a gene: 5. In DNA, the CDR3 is TGTGCCAGCAGGGCGGGAGGAGGAACCGGGGAGCTGTTTTTT. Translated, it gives CASRAGGGTGELFF.